The rows below give T cell receptor beta chains drawn from one sample of a study of cytomegalovirus exposure and HLA in healthy donors. The protocol was immunoSEQ multiplex PCR, while the TCRdb copy is restricted to in-frame clones and leaves out a portion. The table includes more than 150,000 clones, roughly 88% detected once. Sequencing was performed on PBMCs. These receptors were taken from a woman aged 18-29 years in good health and CMV-seronegative. The CDR3 runs from the conserved cysteine through the conserved F or W. The order of the fields is J gene, V gene, clone size, D gene, CDR3 protein, CDR3 DNA. D genes are given only for firm matches. Rows give clone size only sometimes, using once, few, many, or a class for an expanded clone.

TRBJ1-1 TRBV4-1 NA TRBD1 CASSHPGQTIEAFF TGCGCCAGCAGCCACCCGGGACAGACGATTGAAGCTTTCTTT
TRBJ2-1 TRBV19 NA TRBD2 CASTALAGEYNEQFF TGTGCCAGTACCGCACTAGCGGGGGAGTACAATGAGCAGTTCTTC
TRBJ2-6 TRBV19 NA TRBD1 CASGNYGQGASSGANVLTF TGTGCCAGCGGAAACTACGGACAGGGGGCTAGCTCTGGGGCCAACGTCCTGACTTTC
TRBJ2-7 TRBV7-9 NA NA CSSSSSAAPRGEQYF TGTTCCAGCAGCTCTAGCGCCGCGCCTCGTGGGGAGCAGTACTTC
TRBJ1-1 TRBV5-5 NA NA CASSLSTGANTEAFF TGTGCCAGCAGCCTATCAACAGGAGCGAACACTGAAGCTTTCTTT
TRBJ1-3 TRBV7-8 NA NA CASSLVFIGQTSGNTIYF TGTGCCAGCAGCTTAGTTTTCATCGGACAGACCTCTGGAAACACCATATATTTT
TRBJ1-2 TRBV11-2 NA NA CASRHPGGRDYGYTF TGTGCCAGCAGGCACCCCGGAGGGCGCGACTATGGCTACACCTTC
TRBJ2-1 TRBV15 few NA CATKQGSYNEQFF TGTGCCACCAAGCAGGGGTCCTACAATGAGCAGTTCTTC
TRBJ2-5 TRBV5-6 NA NA CASSLGQFGEQYF TGTGCCAGCAGCTTGGGTCAGTTTGGGGAGCAGTACTTC
TRBJ2-5 TRBV9 few TRBD1 CASSGQQGAWETQYF TGTGCCAGCAGCGGCCAACAGGGGGCCTGGGAGACCCAGTACTTC
TRBJ1-5 TRBV30 NA NA CAWSVLGRNQPQHF TGTGCCTGGAGTGTACTCGGGAGAAATCAGCCCCAGCATTTT
TRBJ1-2 TRBV18 NA NA CASSRSREGYGYTF TGTGCCAGCTCACGAAGCAGGGAGGGCTATGGCTACACCTTC
TRBJ2-7 TRBV5-4 NA TRBD1 CASSSTGTTYEQYF TGTGCCAGCAGCTCGACAGGGACGACCTACGAGCAGTACTTC
TRBJ1-2 TRBV11-2 NA NA CASSLENGGKYGYTF TGTGCCAGCAGCTTAGAAAACGGAGGGAAGTATGGCTACACCTTC
TRBJ1-2 TRBV5-6 NA TRBD1 CASSLPQGVYGYTF TGTGCCAGCAGCTTGCCACAGGGGGTCTATGGCTACACCTTC
TRBJ1-3 TRBV5-1 once TRBD1 CASSLPGQTIYF TGCGCCAGCAGCTTACCGGGACAGACCATATATTTT
TRBJ1-1 TRBV18 NA NA CASSTALNTEAFF TGTGCCAGCTCGACAGCGTTGAACACTGAAGCTTTCTTT